This T cell receptor (beta chain) stems from a study of T cell repertoires in cytomegalovirus infection. TCRdb independently ran MiXCR on the reads; one entry per CDR3 protein. This table has roughly 920,000 distinct CDR3 sequences, 25% to 40% appearing once. Germline trimming cut 4 bases from V and 4 bases from J; bases unmatched to any gene: 12. Germline values: CDR1 MGHRA, CDR2 YSYEKL. The CDR3 has 17 amino acids. This clonotype has more than one count but fewer than ten. Its antigen is currently unknown. Here the sequenced sample was cultured CD8+ T cells from PBMCs, taken from culture after CMV antigen stimulation. The clonotype originates from a human donor in good health (CMV status not recorded). Some clones in this sample may be carry-over from other donors' samples. The chain carries TRBV4-1 and TRBJ2-1; 8 bases agree with TRBD1. The CDR3: CASSPIPAGGIYNEQFF. In DNA form, the CDR3 reads TGCGCCAGCAGCCCAATCCCCGCAGGGGGCATTTACAATGAGCAGTTCTTC.